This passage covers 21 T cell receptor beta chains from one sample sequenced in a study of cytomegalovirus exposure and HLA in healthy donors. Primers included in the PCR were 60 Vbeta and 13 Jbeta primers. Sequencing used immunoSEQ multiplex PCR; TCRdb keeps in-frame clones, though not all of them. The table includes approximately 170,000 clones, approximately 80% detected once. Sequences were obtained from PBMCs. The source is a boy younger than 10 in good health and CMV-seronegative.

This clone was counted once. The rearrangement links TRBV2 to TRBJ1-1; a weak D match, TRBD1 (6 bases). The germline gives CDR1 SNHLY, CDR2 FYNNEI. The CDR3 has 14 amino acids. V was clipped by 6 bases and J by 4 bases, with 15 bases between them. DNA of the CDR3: TGTGCCAGCAGCGGCGGGGGAGGGGGCACTGAAGCTTTCTTT. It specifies CASSGGGGGTEAFF. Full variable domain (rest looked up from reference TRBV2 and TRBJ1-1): EPEVTQTPSHQVTQMGQEVILRCVPISNHLYFYWYRQILGQKVEFLVSFYNNEISEKSEIFDDQFSVERPDGSNFTLKIRSTKLEDSAMYFCASSGGGGGTEAFFGQGTRLTVV.

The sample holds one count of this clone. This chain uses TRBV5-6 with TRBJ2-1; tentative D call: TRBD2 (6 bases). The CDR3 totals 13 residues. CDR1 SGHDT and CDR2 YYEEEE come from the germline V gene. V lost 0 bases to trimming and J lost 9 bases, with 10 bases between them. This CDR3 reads CASSLGRGGEQFF. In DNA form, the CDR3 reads TGTGCCAGCAGCTTGGGGAGGGGTGGTGAGCAGTTCTTC.

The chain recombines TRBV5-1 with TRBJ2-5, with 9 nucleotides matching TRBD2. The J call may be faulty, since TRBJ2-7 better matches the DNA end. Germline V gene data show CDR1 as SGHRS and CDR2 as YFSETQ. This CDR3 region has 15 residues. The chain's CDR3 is CASSLHSGSSYEQYF. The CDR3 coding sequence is TGCGCCAGCAGCCTACATAGCGGGAGCTCCTACGAGCAGTACTTC.

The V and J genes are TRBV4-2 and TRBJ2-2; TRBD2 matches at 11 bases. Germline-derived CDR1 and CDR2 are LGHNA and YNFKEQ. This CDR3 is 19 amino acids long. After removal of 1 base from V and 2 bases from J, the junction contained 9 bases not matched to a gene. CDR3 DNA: TGTGCCAGCAGCCAAGTGTTGGTAGCGGGAGGGCCAAACACCGGGGAGCTGTTTTTT. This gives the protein CASSQVLVAGGPNTGELFF.

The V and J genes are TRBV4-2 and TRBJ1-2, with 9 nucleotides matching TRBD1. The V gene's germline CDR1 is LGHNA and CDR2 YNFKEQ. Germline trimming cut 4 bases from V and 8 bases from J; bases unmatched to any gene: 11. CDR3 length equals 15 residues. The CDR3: CASSPISGTGYGYTF. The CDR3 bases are TGTGCCAGCAGCCCTATCTCCGGGACAGGGTACGGCTACACCTTC.

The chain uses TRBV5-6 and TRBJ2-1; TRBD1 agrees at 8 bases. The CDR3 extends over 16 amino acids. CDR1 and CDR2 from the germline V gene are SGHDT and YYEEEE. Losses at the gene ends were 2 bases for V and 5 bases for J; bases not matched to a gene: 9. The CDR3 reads CASSFSQGAINNEQFF. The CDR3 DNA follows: TGTGCCAGCAGCTTTTCCCAGGGGGCGATCAACAATGAGCAGTTCTTC.

The CDR3: CSVDPSEVRNEQFF. For the CDR3, the DNA is TGCAGCGTTGATCCGAGCGAGGTTCGGAATGAGCAGTTCTTC. The V and J genes are TRBV29-1 and TRBJ2-1, with D unresolved. V lost 3 bases and J 7 bases, leaving 16 bases between the germline ends. Germline V CDR1 and CDR2: SQVTM, ANQGSEA. The CDR3 extends over 14 amino acids.

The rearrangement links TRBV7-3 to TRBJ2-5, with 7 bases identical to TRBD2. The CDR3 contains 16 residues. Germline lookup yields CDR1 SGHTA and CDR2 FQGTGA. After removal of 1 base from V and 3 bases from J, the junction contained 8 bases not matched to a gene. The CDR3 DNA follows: TGTGCCAGCAGCTTAAAACCTAGCGGATCAAAAGAGACCCAGTACTTC. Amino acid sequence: CASSLKPSGSKETQYF.

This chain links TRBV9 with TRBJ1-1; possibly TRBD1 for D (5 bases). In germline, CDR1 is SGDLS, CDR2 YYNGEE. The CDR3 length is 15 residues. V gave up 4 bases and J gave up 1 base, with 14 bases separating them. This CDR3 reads CASSPSGVGNTEAFF. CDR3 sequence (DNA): TGTGCCAGCAGCCCGTCGGGGGTGGGGAACACTGAAGCTTTCTTT.

The CDR3, as DNA: TGTGCCGCGTATTACAGGGCGGAAGAAAAACTGTTTTTT. It translates to CAAYYRAEEKLFF. V usage is TRBV5-8 and J usage is TRBJ1-4; possibly TRBD1 for D (6 bases). The CDR3 has 13 residues. Germline CDR1 reads SGHTS; CDR2 reads YDEGEE. Trimming left V 10 bases short and J 8 bases short, with 18 bases between.

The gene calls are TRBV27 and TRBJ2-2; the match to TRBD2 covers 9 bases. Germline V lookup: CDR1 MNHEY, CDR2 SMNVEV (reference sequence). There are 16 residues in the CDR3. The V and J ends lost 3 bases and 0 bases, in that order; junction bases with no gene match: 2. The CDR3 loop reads CASSFASGANTGELFF. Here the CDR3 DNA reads TGTGCCAGCAGTTTTGCTAGCGGGGCGAACACCGGGGAGCTGTTTTTT.

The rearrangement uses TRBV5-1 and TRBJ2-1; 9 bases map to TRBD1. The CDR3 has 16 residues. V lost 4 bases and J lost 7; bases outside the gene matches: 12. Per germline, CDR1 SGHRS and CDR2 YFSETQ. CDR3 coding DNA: TGCGCCAGCAGCCCGACCACAGGGGGCGTAAAGAATGAGCAGTTCTTC. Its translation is CASSPTTGGVKNEQFF.

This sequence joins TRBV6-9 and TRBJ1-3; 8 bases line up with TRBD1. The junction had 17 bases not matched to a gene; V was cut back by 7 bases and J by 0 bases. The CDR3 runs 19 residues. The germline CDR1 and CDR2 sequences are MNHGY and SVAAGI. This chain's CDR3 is CASTRTGTPHLLSGNTIYF. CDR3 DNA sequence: TGTGCCAGCACCCGGACAGGGACCCCTCACCTTCTCTCTGGAAACACCATATATTTT.

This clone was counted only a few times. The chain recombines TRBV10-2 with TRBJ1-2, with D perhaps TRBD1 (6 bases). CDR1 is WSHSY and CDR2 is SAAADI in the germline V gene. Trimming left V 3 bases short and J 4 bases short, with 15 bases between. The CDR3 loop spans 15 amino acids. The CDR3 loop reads CASSDPGGSVYGYTF. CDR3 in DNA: TGCGCCAGCAGTGACCCGGGGGGCTCTGTCTATGGCTACACCTTC.

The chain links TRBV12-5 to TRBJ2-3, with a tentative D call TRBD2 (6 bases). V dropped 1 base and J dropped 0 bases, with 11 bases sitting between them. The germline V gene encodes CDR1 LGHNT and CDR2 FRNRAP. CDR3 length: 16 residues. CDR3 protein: CASGLASGESTDTQYF. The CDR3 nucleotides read TGTGCTAGTGGTTTGGCCTCGGGGGAGAGCACAGATACGCAGTATTTT.

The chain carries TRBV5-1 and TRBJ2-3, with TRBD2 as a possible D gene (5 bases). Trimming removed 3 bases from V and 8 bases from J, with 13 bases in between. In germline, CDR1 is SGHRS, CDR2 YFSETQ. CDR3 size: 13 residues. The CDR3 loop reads CASSYDYATTQYF. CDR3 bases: TGCGCCAGCAGCTACGACTACGCGACTACGCAGTATTTT.

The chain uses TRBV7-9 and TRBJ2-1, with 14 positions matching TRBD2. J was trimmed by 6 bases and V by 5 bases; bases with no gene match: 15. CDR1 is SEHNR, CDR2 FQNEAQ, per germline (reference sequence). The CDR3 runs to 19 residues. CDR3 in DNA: TGTGCCAGCAGCGAATATGGGACTAGCGGGAGAGTGGGTCCCAATGAGCAGTTCTTC. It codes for CASSEYGTSGRVGPNEQFF.

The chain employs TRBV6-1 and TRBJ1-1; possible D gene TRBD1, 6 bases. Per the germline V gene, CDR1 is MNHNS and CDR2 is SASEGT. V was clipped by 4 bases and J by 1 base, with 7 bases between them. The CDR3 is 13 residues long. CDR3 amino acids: CASSGTANTEAFF. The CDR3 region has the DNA TGTGCCAGCAGTGGGACAGCGAACACTGAAGCTTTCTTT.

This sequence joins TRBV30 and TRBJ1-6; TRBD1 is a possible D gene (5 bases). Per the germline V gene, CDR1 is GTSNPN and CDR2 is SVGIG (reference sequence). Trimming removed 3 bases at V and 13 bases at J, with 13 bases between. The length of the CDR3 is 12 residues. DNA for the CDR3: TGTGCCTGGAGAGGGGTGGGTTCGCCCCTCCACTTT. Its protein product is CAWRGVGSPLHF.

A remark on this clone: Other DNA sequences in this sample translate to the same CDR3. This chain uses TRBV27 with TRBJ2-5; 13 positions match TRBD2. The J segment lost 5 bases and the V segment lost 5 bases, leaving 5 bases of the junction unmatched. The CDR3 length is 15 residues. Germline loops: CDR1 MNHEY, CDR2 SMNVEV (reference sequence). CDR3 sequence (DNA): TGTGCCAGCAGTCCACTAGCGGGGGGGCCGGAGACCCAGTACTTC. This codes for CASSPLAGGPETQYF.

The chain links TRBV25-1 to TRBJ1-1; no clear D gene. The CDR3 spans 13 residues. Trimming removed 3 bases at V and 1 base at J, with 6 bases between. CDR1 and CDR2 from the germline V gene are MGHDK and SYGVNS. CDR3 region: CASSEAGNTEAFF. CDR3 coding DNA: TGTGCCAGCAGTGAGGCAGGGAACACTGAAGCTTTCTTT.